This record covers a single T cell receptor (beta chain). Its specificity is unknown. The V and J ends lost 1 base and 3 bases respectively, with 14 bases between them. Germline V gene data show CDR1 as ENHRY and CDR2 as SYGVKD. This CDR3 has 16 residues. This entry comes from a study of T-cell reconstitution after alpha-beta-depleted transplantation in children. Study results and limitations: When one year had passed after transplant, most T-cell counts and diversity came from newly produced T cells. Several hundred expanded graft clones reportedly gave rise to the alpha-beta T cells present about two months after transplant.

Preparation of the TCRbeta library used unique molecular identifiers. TCRdb called the PCR reads again in MiXCR, with one record for every CDR3 protein. This sample has about a million distinct CDR3 sequences, with about 26% found just once. This sequence originates from a boy younger than two who had a stem cell transplant for SCID, so the T cells may come from the graft donor. Sequencing was performed on PBMCs, mostly from graft donor cells, taken 360 days after TCRalphabeta/CD19-depleted stem cell transplant. The chain recombines TRBV10-3 with TRBJ2-3; maybe TRBD2 (5 bases). CDR3 in amino acids: CAISEFGDLATDTQYF. The CDR3 coding sequence is TGTGCCATCAGTGAGTTCGGGGATTTGGCAACAGATACGCAGTATTTT.